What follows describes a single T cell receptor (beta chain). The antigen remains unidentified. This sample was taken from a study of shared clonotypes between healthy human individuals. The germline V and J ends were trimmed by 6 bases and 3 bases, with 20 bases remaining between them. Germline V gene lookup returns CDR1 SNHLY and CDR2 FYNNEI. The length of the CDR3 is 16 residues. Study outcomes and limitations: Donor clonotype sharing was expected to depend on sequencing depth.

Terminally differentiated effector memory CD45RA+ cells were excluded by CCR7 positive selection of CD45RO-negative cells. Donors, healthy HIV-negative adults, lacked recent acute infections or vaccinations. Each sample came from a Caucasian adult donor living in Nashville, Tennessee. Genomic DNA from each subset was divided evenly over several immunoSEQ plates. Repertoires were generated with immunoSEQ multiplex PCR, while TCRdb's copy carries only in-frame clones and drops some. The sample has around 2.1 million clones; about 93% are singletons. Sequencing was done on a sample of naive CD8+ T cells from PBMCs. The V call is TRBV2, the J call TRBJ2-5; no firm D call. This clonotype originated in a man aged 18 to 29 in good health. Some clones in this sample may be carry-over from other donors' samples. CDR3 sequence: CASRGRQQTREETQYF. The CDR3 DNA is TGTGCCAGCAGGGGTAGGCAGCAAACCCGAGAAGAGACCCAGTACTTC.